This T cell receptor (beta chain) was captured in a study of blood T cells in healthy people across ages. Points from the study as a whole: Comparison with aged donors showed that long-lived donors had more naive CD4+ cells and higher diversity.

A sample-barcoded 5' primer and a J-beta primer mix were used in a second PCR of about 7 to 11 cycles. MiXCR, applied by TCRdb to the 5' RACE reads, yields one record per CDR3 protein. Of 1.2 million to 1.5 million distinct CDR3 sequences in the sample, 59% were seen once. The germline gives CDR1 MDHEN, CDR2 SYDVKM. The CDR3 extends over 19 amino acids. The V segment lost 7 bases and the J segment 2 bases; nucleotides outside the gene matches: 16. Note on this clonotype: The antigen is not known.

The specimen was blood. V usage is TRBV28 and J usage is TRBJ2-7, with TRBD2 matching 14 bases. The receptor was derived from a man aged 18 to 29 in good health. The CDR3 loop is CASIPRPGLAGDNTYEQYF. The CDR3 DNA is TGTGCCAGCATTCCTAGACCGGGACTAGCGGGAGATAATACCTACGAGCAGTACTTC.